This T cell receptor (beta chain) came from a study of PD-1 blockade in classical Hodgkin lymphoma. Study-level points and caveats: Diminished baseline TCR diversity has been reported in newly diagnosed patients relative to healthy donors. Complete responders had baseline diversity similar to newly diagnosed patients.

Sequenced by immunoSEQ multiplex PCR; TCRdb stores in-frame clones only, minus some. The data contain 35,000 to 50,000 clones, around 69% of them singletons. On this clone: The antigen remains unidentified.

The sample's time point: cycle 4 day 1 (C4D1), after 5 to 7 weeks of nivolumab. After autologous stem cell transplantation all patients relapsed, and prior brentuximab vedotin exposure differed between cohorts. There are 15 residues in the CDR3. V lost 1 base and J lost 0; bases outside the gene matches: 1. The V gene's germline CDR1 is SEHNR and CDR2 FQNEAQ (reference sequence). This TCR derives from a human donor with classical Hodgkin lymphoma. Specimen: peripheral blood mononuclear cells (PBMCs), collected before the fourth cycle of nivolumab. This chain connects TRBV7-9 to TRBJ1-1; the match to TRBD1 covers 8 bases. CDR3 nucleotide sequence: TGTGCCAGCAGCTTAGGGACAGGGTTGAACACTGAAGCTTTCTTT. It translates to CASSLGTGLNTEAFF.